This TCR beta chain came from a study of shared clonotypes between healthy human individuals (dated by TCRdb to 2020 to 2021). The study in broad terms: The cohort included three men and a couple of women between 18 and 49 years of age. Per donor, three plates each were used for CD4 naive and CD4 memory, two for CD8 naive, and one for CD8 memory. To estimate repertoire size and how much clonotypes are shared between individuals, the study performed deep sequencing of blood TCR repertoires from five healthy adults. Libraries were prepared and TCR repertoires were sequenced by different laboratories using diverse techniques, in order to increase sequencing depth and limit assay-specific biases. Per donor, leukapheresis produced somewhere between about 0.9 and 10 billion PBMCs.

Healthy HIV-negative adults with no recently reported acute infections or vaccinations were included as donors. All donors were Caucasian adults living in Nashville, Tennessee, USA. Magnetic negative selection was used to enrich CD4+ T cells, after which naive cells were positively selected on CD45RA and the negative fraction became the memory subset. After blood collection by leukapheresis, PBMCs were isolated using Ficoll-Histopaque density gradient centrifugation and then cryopreserved in the vapor phase of liquid nitrogen. Purity and quantity of every magnetically sorted T cell population were checked by analytical flow cytometry. Each sorted fraction had its genomic DNA isolated and then quantified by UV absorbance on a Nanodrop 2000c. Broad study findings and their caveats: Because the study included only a small number of donors, the genetic and exposure-history diversity represented was limited. Compared with non-shared clonotypes, clonotypes shared by all four sorted-subset donors had higher generation probabilities. Approximately 5% of naive CD4, 3.5% of naive CD8, roughly 2.4% of memory CD4, and more than 0.35% of memory CD8 clonotypes were shared across several donors. Incomplete sequencing was indicated by rarefaction of sorted-subset datasets, despite the large sequencing depth. Sampling was restricted to blood, and TCR repertoires in tissues likely differ from the TCR repertoires found in blood. Based on pairwise subsampling, the degree of clonotype sharing among donors was expected to be affected by sequencing depth. Naive subsets generally had larger estimated clonotype richness than memory subsets.

Using the deep immunoSEQ assay, TCR CDR3 regions were amplified from genomic DNA by multiplex PCR. Genomic DNA extracted from each cell subset was distributed evenly over all wells of several immunoSEQ 96-well plates, and each plate served as one replicate. For sorted subsets, 150 to 250 ng of genomic DNA, equivalent to around 31,000 T cell genomes, went into each replicate PCR. Purified libraries were measured with a Qubit 3.0 fluorometer, size-checked on a Bioanalyzer 2100, and measured again with the KAPA Library Quantification kit. A separate single-read 150-cycle Illumina NextSeq 550 flow cell was used to sequence each immunoSEQ 96-well plate. On the authors' methods: Because only junctional sequences without quality scores were contained in the immunoSEQ output, filtering matching that applied to full-length reads could not be performed. To assign V/J genes and CDR3, sequences were annotated using PyIR, a Python wrapper for IgBLAST v1.9, with IMGT germline references. Any read was removed if the V/J assignment was weak (E-value above 1e-6), the CDR3 was missing, or the read contained stop codons, out-of-frame junctions, or ambiguous translated residues. V3J clonotypes were defined as sequences sharing an identical inferred V gene, J gene, and CDR3 amino acid sequence. The percentage overlap between two repertoires was calculated by dividing the number of shared unique clonotypes by the size of the smaller repertoire. Three approaches were used to assess repertoire richness: RTK rarefaction, the Chao1 estimator, and Recon v2.1 estimates of unobserved clonotypes. OLGA was used to compute generation probabilities for all TCRbeta clonotypes that the gDNA method yielded from several donors. TCRdb mirrors the immuneACCESS table, restricted to in-frame sequences. Some clones are absent from its copies; in checked studies, under half trace to an unresolved V gene, and the reason for the others is unknown. That table gives V, J and clone size, and the DNA gave D and trimming. A total of about 2 million clones appear in this sample, roughly 96% of them only once. The leading ten clones occupy 0.13% of the sample.

Worth noting for this clone: No cognate antigen has been identified for it. Nothing much larger sits one base from this clone, and base qualities are not available.

The V and J ends are trimmed by 0 bases and 1 base, leaving 25 bases between them. Reading from cysteine to phenylalanine, the CDR3 counts 19 amino acids. CDR3 DNA is the only sequence kept; it has 57 bases, read in frame from the first base. CDR1 and CDR2 are read off the germline V gene (reference sequence) as GTSNPN and SVGIG. This TCR was sampled from a man aged 18 to 35 in good health. The sequencing input was naive CD4+ T cells sorted from blood. In the paper's terms, the cell subset or site label means: CD45RA+ positively selected. This receptor chain uses TRBV30 and TRBJ2-7; no confident D gene assignment can be made. Here the CDR3 is given as CAWSVRAIRVDEESYEQYF. The nucleotides are TGTGCCTGGAGTGTACGAGCAATAAGAGTGGATGAAGAGTCCTACGAGCAGTACTTC.